This record looks at one TCR beta chain sequence and its context. The data stem from a study of CXCR3-negative and CXCR3-positive naive CD8 T cells. The CDR3 extends over 14 amino acids. Per the germline V gene, CDR1 is SQVTM and CDR2 is ANQGSEA. With UMI labels, 5' RACE was used to prepare the TRB cDNA libraries. TCRdb processed the 5' RACE reads again and assigns one entry to each CDR3 protein, with no DNA. This sample's table has 75,000 to 100,000 distinct CDR3 sequences. Sequenced material: naive CXCR3- CD8+ T cells from blood. As to subset: CD45RO-CCR7+CD27+CD95- naive CD8+ T cells lacking CXCR3 (TNR3-). The V gene is TRBV29-1, the J gene TRBJ2-1; TCRdb calls TRBD1, which cannot be checked without DNA. This clonotype originated in a human donor in good health. Some clones in this sample may be carry-over from other donors' samples. The CDR3 here is CSVPGDKPYNEQFF.